This passage covers 15 T cell receptor beta chains from one sample sequenced in a study of blood T cell repertoires in COVID-19. Measured with immunoSEQ multiplex PCR; TCRdb has only the in-frame clones, and not every one. The table includes about 150,000 clones, about nine tenths detected once. The sequencing sample was made of peripheral blood. All receptors derive from a woman aged 70 to 79 with acute or convalescent COVID-19.

The chain recombines TRBV7-8 with TRBJ1-1; 7 bases agree with TRBD1. CDR3 length: 16 residues. Looked up from germline, CDR1 is SGHVS and CDR2 is FQNEAQ. Germline trimming cut 5 bases from V and 0 bases from J; bases unmatched to any gene: 9. In DNA, the CDR3 is TGTGCCAGCAGCGAATACGGGACAGCCTTGAACACTGAAGCTTTCTTT. This encodes CASSEYGTALNTEAFF.

V and J are TRBV3-1 (or the pseudogene TRBV3-2) and TRBJ2-7; tentatively, D is TRBD2 (5 bases). Deletions cut 4 bases from V and 6 bases from J, with 13 bases between. CDR1 is LGHDT and CDR2 is YNNKEL in the germline V gene (reference sequence). The length of the CDR3 is 13 residues. The CDR3 reads CASSPPTAVEQYF. CDR3 DNA sequence: TGTGCCAGCAGCCCCCCCACAGCGGTCGAGCAGTACTTC.

The gene calls are TRBV5-6 and TRBJ1-4; TRBD1 matches at 7 bases. CDR1 is SGHDT and CDR2 is YYEEEE in the germline V gene. The V gene end was trimmed by 3 bases and the J gene end by 2 bases; junction bases not matched to a gene: 1. The CDR3 loop spans 14 amino acids. The CDR3 nucleotides read TGTGCCAGCAGCTCACAGGGGACTAATGAAAAACTGTTTTTT. This gives the protein CASSSQGTNEKLFF.

This chain uses TRBV18 with TRBJ1-1, with TRBD1 matching 8 bases. Per the germline V gene, CDR1 is KGHSH and CDR2 is LQKENI. This CDR3 is built from 13 residues. Trimming cost V 2 bases and J 11 bases; bases outside gene matches: 7. The CDR3 spells CASSPGLQGAAFF. The DNA of the CDR3 is TGTGCCAGCTCACCAGGTTTGCAGGGGGCGGCTTTCTTT. The whole variable domain, remainder taken from reference TRBV18 and TRBJ1-1, is NAGVMQNPRHLVRRRGQEARLRCSPMKGHSHVYWYRQLPEEGLKFMVYLQKENIIDESGMPKERFSAEFPKEGPSILRIQQVVRGDSAAYFCASSPGLQGAAFFGQGTRLTVV.

The chain has TRBV11-2 and TRBJ1-2, with 7 bases matching TRBD1. Germline V gene data show CDR1 as SGHAT and CDR2 as FQNNGV. The CDR3 loop spans 15 amino acids. Losses at the gene ends were 5 bases for V and 4 bases for J; bases not matched to a gene: 10. The CDR3 reads CASSLGQSVAYGYTF. The CDR3, as DNA: TGTGCCAGCAGCCTGGGACAGTCGGTGGCCTATGGCTACACCTTC.

The chain is built from TRBV28 and TRBJ1-1; D is uncertain. Germline V gene lookup returns CDR1 MDHEN and CDR2 SYDVKM. This CDR3 has 14 residues. V was shortened by 6 bases and J by 4 bases, with 15 bases between the two germline ends. The chain's CDR3 is CASRAGDRSTEAFF. The CDR3 bases are TGTGCCAGCAGGGCCGGAGACCGGAGCACTGAAGCTTTCTTT. Looking up the rest from reference TRBV28 and TRBJ1-1 gives the full variable domain: DVKVTQSSRYLVKRTGEKVFLECVQDMDHENMFWYRQDPGLGLRLIYFSYDVKMKEKGDIPEGYSVSREKKERFSLILESASTNQTSMYLCASRAGDRSTEAFFGQGTRLTVV.

The chain uses TRBV7-2 and TRBJ2-7; D not certain. The ends were cut back, 1 base at V and 5 bases at J, with 6 bases in the middle. CDR1 and CDR2 (germline): SGHTA, FQGNSA. The CDR3 spans 12 residues. CDR3 DNA sequence: TGTGCCAGCAGCTTAGATTTCAACGAGCAGTACTTC. Protein: CASSLDFNEQYF.

CDR3 sequence reads: CASSPRPRLAGAYEQYF. The CDR3 nucleotides read TGTGCCAGCAGCCCACGCCCCCGCCTAGCGGGAGCCTACGAGCAGTACTTC. The chain has TRBV7-9 and TRBJ2-7; 10 nucleotides align to TRBD2. Per germline, CDR1 SEHNR and CDR2 FQNEAQ (reference sequence). This CDR3 has 17 amino acids. Losses at the gene ends were 5 bases for V and 2 bases for J; bases not matched to a gene: 12.

This clone was seen a single time. The rearrangement links TRBV20-1 to TRBJ2-1, with D maybe TRBD2 (7 bases). V was shortened by 3 bases and J by 2 bases, with 17 bases between the two germline ends. This CDR3 is 16 amino acids long. Germline V gene sequence: CDR1 DFQATT, CDR2 SNEGSKA (reference sequence). CDR3 in DNA: TGCAGTGCTAGTAGAGGGGGAGGGAGGGCCTACAATGAGCAGTTCTTC. It specifies CSASRGGGRAYNEQFF.

This clone came up a few times. The rearrangement joins TRBV5-1 to TRBJ2-7; TRBD2 agrees at 7 bases. Trimming removed 4 bases from V and 3 bases from J; junction bases left unmatched: 7. This CDR3 has 14 amino acids. The germline gives CDR1 SGHRS, CDR2 YFSETQ. The CDR3 sequence is CASSRAGTSYEQYF. Here the CDR3 DNA reads TGCGCCAGCAGCCGAGCGGGAACGAGCTACGAGCAGTACTTC.

This chain joins TRBV6-5 and TRBJ1-1; 10 bases are a match to TRBD1. J gave up 2 bases and V 7 bases, and 7 bases lay outside the gene matches. Germline V lookup: CDR1 MNHEY, CDR2 SVGAGI. The CDR3 is 15 amino acids. CDR3 region: CASKTGGASNTEAFF. CDR3 in DNA: TGTGCCAGCAAGACAGGGGGCGCTTCCAACACTGAAGCTTTCTTT.

The V call is TRBV9, the J call TRBJ2-3; D is uncertain. The ends were cut back, 1 base at V and 4 bases at J, with 16 bases in the middle. CDR1 SGDLS and CDR2 YYNGEE come from the germline V gene. The CDR3 extends over 16 amino acids. Here the CDR3 DNA reads TGTGCCAGCAGCGTAATTGGGTTCCTAGGTGCAGATACGCAGTATTTT. Translating gives CASSVIGFLGADTQYF.

This chain uses TRBV5-1 with TRBJ2-1, with 7 nucleotides matching TRBD1. Germline V CDR1 and CDR2: SGHRS, YFSETQ. Trimming took 3 bases from V and 9 from J; bases not matched to a gene: 3. The CDR3 spans 12 residues. CDR3: CASSSDRAEQFF. In nucleotides, the CDR3 is TGCGCCAGCAGCTCCGACAGGGCTGAGCAGTTCTTC.

The gene calls are TRBV19 and TRBJ1-5, with D tentatively TRBD1 (6 bases). The CDR3 is 13 residues long. The V gene lost 9 bases and the J gene lost 6 bases, with 15 bases spanning the gap. Per germline, CDR1 LNHDA and CDR2 SQIVND (reference sequence). CDR3 sequence: CASRGNRAQPQHF. CDR3 DNA: TGTGCCAGCCGAGGGAACAGGGCTCAGCCCCAGCATTTT.

The gene calls are TRBV7-8 and TRBJ1-2; unclear D gene. This CDR3 is 14 amino acids long. V lost 4 bases to trimming and J lost 1 base, with 10 bases between them. Germline CDR1 is SGHVS and CDR2 is FQNEAQ. The CDR3 here is CASSSGRHNYGYTF. The DNA of the CDR3 is TGTGCCAGCAGCTCAGGCCGGCATAACTATGGCTACACCTTC.